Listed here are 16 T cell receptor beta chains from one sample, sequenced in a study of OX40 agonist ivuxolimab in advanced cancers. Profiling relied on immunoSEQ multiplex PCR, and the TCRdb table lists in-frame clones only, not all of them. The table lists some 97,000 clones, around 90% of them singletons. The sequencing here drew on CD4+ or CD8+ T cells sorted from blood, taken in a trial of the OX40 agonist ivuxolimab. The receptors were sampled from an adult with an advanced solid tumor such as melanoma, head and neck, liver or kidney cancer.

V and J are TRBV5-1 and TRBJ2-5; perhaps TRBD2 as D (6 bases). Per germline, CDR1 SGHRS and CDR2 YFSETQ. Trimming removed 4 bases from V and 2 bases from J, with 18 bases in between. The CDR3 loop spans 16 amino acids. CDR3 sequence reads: CASSLGGRRDQETQYF. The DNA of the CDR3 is TGCGCCAGCAGCCTGGGGGGACGGAGGGATCAAGAGACCCAGTACTTC.

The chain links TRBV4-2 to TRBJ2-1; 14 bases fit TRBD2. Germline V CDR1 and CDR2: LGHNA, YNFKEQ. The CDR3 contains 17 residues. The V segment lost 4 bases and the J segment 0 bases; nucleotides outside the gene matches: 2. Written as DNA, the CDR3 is TGTGCCAGCAGCCGGGGGACTAGCGGGAGCTCCTACAATGAGCAGTTCTTC. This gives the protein CASSRGTSGSSYNEQFF.

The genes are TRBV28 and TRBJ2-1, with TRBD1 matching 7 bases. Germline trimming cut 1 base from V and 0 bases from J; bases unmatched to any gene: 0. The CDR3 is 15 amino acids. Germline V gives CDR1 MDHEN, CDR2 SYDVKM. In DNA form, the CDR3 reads TGTGCCAGCAGTTTATCAGGGGGCTCCTACAATGAGCAGTTCTTC. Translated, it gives CASSLSGGSYNEQFF.

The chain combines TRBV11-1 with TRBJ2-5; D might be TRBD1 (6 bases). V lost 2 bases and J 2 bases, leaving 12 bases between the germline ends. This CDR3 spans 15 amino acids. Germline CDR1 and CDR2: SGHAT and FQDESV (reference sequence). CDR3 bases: TGTGCCAGCAGCTTACAGGGGTGGGGGCAAGAGACCCAGTACTTC. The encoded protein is CASSLQGWGQETQYF.

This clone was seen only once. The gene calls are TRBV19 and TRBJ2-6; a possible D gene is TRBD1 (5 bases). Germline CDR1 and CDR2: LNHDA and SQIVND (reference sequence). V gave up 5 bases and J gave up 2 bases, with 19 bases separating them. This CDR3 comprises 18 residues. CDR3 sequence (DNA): TGTGCCAGTAGTGTCCAGCAGGGTCGTGGGACTGGGGCCAACGTCCTGACTTTC. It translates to CASSVQQGRGTGANVLTF.

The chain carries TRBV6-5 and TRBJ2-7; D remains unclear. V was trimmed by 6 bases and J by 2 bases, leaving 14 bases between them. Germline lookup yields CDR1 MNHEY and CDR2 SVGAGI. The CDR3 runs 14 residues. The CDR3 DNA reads TGTGCCAGCAGAGTGAGCCTAACGGCCTACGAGCAGTACTTC. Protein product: CASRVSLTAYEQYF.

Here the CDR3 reads CASSTLRGAGAGNNEQFF. DNA of the CDR3: TGTGCCAGTAGTACCCTTCGGGGAGCGGGGGCGGGAAACAATGAGCAGTTCTTC. The V call is TRBV19, the J call TRBJ2-1; 8 bases align to TRBD2. This CDR3 has 18 residues. Germline CDR1 is LNHDA and CDR2 is SQIVND (reference sequence). After removal of 4 bases from V and 5 bases from J, the junction contained 16 bases not matched to a gene.

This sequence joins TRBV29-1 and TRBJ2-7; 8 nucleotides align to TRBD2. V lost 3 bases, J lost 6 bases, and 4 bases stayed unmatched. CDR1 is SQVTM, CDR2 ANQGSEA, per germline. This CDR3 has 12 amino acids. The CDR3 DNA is TGCAGCGTTGACAGGGCGGGGGGCGAGCAGTACTTC. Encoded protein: CSVDRAGGEQYF.

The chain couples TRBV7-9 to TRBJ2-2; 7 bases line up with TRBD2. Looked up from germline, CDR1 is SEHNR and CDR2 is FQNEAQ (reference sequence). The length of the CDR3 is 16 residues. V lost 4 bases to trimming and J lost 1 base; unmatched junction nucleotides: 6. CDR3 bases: TGTGCCAGCAGCTCTAGGGCTAGCGGGAACACCGGGGAGCTGTTTTTT. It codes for CASSSRASGNTGELFF. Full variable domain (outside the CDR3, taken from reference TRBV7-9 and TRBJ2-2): DTGVSQNPRHKITKRGQNVTFRCDPISEHNRLYWYRQTLGQGPEFLTYFQNEAQLEKSRLLSDRFSAERPKGSFSTLEIQRTEQGDSAMYLCASSSRASGNTGELFFGEGSRLTVL.

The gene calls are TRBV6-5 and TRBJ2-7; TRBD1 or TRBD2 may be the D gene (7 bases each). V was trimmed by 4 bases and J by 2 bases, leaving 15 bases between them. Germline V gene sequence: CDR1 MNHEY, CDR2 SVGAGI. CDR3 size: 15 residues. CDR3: CASSSQTGTTYEQYF. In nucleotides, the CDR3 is TGTGCCAGCAGTTCGCAGACAGGGACTACCTACGAGCAGTACTTC.

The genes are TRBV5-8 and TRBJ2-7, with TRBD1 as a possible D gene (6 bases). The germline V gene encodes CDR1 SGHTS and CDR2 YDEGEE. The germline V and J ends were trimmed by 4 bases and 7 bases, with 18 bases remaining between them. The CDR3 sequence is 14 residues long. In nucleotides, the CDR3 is TGTGCCAGCAGCCACGGGACACGGATCGGGGAGCAGTACTTC. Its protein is CASSHGTRIGEQYF.

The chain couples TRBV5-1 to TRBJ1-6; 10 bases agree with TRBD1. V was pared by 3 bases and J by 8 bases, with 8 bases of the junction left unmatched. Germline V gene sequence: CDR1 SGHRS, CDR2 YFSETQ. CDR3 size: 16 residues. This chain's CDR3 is CASSYNSGTGDSPLHF. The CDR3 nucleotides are TGCGCCAGCAGCTACAATTCCGGGACAGGGGATTCACCCCTCCACTTT.

CDR3 DNA sequence: TGTGCCAGCAGCCAAGACAGGGGATTGGATACGCAGTATTTT. Protein sequence: CASSQDRGLDTQYF. The chain joins TRBV14 to TRBJ2-3, with a weak D call TRBD1 (6 bases). There are 14 residues in the CDR3. The germline V gene encodes CDR1 SGHDN and CDR2 FVKESK. The V and J ends lost 0 bases and 6 bases respectively, with 10 bases between them.

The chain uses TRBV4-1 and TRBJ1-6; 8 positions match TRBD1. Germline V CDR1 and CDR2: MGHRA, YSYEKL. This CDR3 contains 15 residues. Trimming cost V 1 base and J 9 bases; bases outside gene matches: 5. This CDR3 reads CASSQVQGAGSPLHF. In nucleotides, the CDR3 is TGCGCCAGCAGCCAAGTTCAGGGGGCGGGTTCACCCCTCCACTTT.

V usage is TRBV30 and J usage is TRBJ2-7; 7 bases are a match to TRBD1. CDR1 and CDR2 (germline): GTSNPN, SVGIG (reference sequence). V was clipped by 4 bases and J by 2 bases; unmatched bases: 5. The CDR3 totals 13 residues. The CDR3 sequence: CAWTRQGAYEQYF. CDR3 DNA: TGTGCCTGGACGAGACAGGGTGCCTACGAGCAGTACTTC.

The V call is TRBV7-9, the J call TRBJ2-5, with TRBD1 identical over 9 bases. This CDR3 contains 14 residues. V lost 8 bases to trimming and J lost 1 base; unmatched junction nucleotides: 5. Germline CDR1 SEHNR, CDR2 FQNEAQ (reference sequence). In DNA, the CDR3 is TGTGCCAGCGGGGGGACAGGGAGCCAAGAGACCCAGTACTTC. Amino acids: CASGGTGSQETQYF.